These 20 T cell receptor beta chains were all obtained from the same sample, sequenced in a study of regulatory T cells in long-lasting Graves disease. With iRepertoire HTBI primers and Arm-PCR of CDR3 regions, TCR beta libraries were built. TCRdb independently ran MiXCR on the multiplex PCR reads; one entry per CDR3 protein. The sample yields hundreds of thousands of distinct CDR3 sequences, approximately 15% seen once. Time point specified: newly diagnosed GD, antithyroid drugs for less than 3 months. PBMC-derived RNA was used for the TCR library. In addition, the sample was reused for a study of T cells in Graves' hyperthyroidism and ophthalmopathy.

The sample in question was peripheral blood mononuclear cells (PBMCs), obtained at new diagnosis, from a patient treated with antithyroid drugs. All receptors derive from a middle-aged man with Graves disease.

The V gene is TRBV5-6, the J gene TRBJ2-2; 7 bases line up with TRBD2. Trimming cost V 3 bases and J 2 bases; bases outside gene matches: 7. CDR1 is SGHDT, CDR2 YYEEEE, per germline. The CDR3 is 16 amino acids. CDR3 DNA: TGTGCCAGCAGCTGGGGACTAACCAGCAACACCGGGGAGCTGTTTTTT. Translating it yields CASSWGLTSNTGELFF.

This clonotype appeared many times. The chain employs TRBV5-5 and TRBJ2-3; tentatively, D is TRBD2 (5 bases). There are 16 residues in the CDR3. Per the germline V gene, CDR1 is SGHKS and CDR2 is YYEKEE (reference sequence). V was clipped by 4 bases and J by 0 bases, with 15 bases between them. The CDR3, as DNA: TGTGCCAGCAGCGACCGGACGGGATTAAGCACAGATACGCAGTATTTT. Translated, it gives CASSDRTGLSTDTQYF.

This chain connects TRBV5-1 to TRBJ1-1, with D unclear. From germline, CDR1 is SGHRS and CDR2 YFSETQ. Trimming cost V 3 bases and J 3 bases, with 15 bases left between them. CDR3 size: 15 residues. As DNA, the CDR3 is TGCGCCAGCAGCTCGCTTCGGGGTGAGGACACTGAAGCTTTCTTT. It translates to CASSSLRGEDTEAFF.

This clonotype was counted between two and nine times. The CDR3 is CAISESNLASAKNIQYF. The DNA of the CDR3 is TGTGCCATCAGTGAGTCGAATCTAGCGTCGGCCAAAAACATTCAGTACTTC. V is TRBV10-3 and J is TRBJ2-4; D is perhaps TRBD2 (6 bases). CDR1 and CDR2 from the germline V gene are ENHRY and SYGVKD. V lost 0 bases, J lost 1 base, and 13 bases lay in between. This CDR3 is 17 amino acids long.

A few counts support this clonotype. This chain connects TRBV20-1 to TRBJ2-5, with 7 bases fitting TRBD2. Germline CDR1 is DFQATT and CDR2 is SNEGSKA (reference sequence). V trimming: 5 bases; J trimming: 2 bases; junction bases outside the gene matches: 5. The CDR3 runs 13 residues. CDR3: CSAGGGIQETQYF. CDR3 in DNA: TGCAGTGCTGGGGGAGGGATACAAGAGACCCAGTACTTC.

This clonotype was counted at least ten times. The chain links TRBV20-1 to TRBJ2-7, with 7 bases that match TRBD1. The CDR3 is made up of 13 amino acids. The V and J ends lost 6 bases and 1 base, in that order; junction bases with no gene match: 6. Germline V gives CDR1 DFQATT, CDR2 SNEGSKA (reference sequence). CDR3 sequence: CSAPTGRSYEQYF. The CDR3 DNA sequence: TGCAGTGCCCCGACAGGGCGGTCCTACGAGCAGTACTTC.

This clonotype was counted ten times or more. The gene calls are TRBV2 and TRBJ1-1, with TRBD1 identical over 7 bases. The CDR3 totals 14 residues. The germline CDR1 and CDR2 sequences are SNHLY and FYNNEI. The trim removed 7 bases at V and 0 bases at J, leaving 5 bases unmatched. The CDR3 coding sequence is TGTGCCAGCAATCGGGACAGTATGAACACTGAAGCTTTCTTT. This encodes CASNRDSMNTEAFF.

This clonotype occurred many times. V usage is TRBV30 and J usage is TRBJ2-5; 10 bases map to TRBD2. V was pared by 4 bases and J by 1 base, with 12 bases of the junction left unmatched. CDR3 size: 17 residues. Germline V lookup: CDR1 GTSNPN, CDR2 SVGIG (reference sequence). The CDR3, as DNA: TGTGCCTGGAAGGGTATCGTAGCGGGGGGCGTCCAAGAGACCCAGTACTTC. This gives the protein CAWKGIVAGGVQETQYF.

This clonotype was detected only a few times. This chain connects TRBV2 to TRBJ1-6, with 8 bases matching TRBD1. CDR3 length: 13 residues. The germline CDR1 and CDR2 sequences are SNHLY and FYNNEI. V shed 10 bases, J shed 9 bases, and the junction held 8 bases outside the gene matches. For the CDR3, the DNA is TGTGCCACTCGGACAGGGCGGCTTTCACCCCTCCACTTT. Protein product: CATRTGRLSPLHF. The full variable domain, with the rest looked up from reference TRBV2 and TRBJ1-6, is EPEVTQTPSHQVTQMGQEVILRCVPISNHLYFYWYRQILGQKVEFLVSFYNNEISEKSEIFDDQFSVERPDGSNFTLKIRSTKLEDSAMYFCATRTGRLSPLHFGNGTRLTVT.

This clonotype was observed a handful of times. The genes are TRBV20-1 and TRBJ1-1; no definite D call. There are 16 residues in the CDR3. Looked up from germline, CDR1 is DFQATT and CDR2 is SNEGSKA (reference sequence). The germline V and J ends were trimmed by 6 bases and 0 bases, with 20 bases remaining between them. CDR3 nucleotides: TGCAGTGCCATACGTTGGGCAGGTAGTCTGAACACTGAAGCTTTCTTT. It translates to CSAIRWAGSLNTEAFF.

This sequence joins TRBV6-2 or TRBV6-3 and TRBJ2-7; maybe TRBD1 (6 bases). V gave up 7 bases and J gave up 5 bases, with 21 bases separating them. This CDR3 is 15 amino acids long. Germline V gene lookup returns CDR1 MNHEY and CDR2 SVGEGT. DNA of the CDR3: TGTGCCAGCACCCCCCCGGACAGCGCGACGGACGAGCAGTACTTC. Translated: CASTPPDSATDEQYF.

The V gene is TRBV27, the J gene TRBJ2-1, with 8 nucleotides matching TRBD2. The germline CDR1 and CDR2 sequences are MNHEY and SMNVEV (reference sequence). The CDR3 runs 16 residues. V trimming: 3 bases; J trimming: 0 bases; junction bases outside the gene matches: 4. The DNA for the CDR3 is TGTGCCAGCAGTTTTAGCGGGAAAAGCTCCTACAATGAGCAGTTCTTC. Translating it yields CASSFSGKSSYNEQFF.

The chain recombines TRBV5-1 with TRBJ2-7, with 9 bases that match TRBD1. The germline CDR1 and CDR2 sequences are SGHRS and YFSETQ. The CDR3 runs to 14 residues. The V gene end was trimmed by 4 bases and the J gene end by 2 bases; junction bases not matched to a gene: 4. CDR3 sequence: CASSTGTGPYEQYF. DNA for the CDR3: TGCGCCAGCAGCACCGGGACAGGGCCCTACGAGCAGTACTTC. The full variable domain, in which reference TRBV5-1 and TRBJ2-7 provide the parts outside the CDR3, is KAGVTQTPRYLIKTRGQQVTLSCSPISGHRSVSWYQQTPGQGLQFLFEYFSETQRNKGNFPGRFSGRQFSNSRSEMNVSTLELGDSALYLCASSTGTGPYEQYFGPGTRLTVT.

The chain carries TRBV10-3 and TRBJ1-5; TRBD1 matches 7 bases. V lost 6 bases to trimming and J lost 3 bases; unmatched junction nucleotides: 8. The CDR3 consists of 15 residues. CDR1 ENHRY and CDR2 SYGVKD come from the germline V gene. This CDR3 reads CAISPSTGPNQPQHF. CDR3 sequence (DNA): TGTGCCATCAGCCCGTCGACAGGGCCCAATCAGCCCCAGCATTTT.

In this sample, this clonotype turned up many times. CDR3 bases: TGTGCCAGCAGCCCAGGGACAGCTAGTTACAATGAGCAGTTCTTC. It is translated as CASSPGTASYNEQFF. V gene TRBV28 combines with J gene TRBJ2-1; 7 positions agree with TRBD1. The CDR3 has 15 residues. Germline V gene sequence: CDR1 MDHEN, CDR2 SYDVKM. V lost 6 bases to trimming and J lost 4 bases; unmatched junction nucleotides: 9. Combining the CDR3 with reference TRBV28 and TRBJ2-1 gives the whole variable domain DVKVTQSSRYLVKRTGEKVFLECVQDMDHENMFWYRQDPGLGLRLIYFSYDVKMKEKGDIPEGYSVSREKKERFSLILESASTNQTSMYLCASSPGTASYNEQFFGPGTRLTVL.

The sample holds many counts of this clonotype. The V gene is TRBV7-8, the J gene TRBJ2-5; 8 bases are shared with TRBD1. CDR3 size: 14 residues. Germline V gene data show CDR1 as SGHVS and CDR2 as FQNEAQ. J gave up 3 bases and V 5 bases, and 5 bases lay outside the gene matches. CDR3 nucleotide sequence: TGTGCCAGCAGCCCTGGGACAGGAAAAGAGACCCAGTACTTC. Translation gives CASSPGTGKETQYF.

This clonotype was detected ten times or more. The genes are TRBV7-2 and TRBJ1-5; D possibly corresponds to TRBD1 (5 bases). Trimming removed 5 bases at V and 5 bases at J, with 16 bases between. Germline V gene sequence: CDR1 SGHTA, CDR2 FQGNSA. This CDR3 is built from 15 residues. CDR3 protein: CASSQAFDSYQPQHF. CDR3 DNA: TGTGCCAGCAGCCAAGCTTTCGACAGTTATCAGCCCCAGCATTTT. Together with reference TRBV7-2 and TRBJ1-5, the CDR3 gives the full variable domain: GAGVSQSPSNKVTEKGKDVELRCDPISGHTALYWYRQSLGQGLEFLIYFQGNSAPDKSGLPSDRFSAERTGGSVSTLTIQRTQQEDSAVYLCASSQAFDSYQPQHFGDGTRLSIL.

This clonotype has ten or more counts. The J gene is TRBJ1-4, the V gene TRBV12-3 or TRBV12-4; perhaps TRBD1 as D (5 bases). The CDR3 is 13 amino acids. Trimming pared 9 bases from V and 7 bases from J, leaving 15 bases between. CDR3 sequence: CASKQEGREKLFF. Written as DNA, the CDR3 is TGTGCCAGTAAACAGGAAGGTCGTGAAAAACTGTTTTTT.

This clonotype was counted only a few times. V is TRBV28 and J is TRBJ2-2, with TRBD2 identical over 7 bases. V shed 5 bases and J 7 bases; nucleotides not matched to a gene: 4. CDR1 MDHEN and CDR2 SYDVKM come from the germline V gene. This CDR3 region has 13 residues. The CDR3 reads CASSGLGGGELFF. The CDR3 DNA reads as TGTGCCAGCAGTGGACTAGGTGGCGGGGAGCTGTTTTTT. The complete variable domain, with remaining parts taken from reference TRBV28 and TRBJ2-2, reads DVKVTQSSRYLVKRTGEKVFLECVQDMDHENMFWYRQDPGLGLRLIYFSYDVKMKEKGDIPEGYSVSREKKERFSLILESASTNQTSMYLCASSGLGGGELFFGEGSRLTVL.

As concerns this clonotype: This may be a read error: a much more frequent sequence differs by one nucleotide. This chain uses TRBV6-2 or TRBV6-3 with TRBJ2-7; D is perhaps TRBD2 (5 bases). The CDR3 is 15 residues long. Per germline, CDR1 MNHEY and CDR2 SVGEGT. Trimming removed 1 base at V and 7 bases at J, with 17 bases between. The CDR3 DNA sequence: TGTGCCAGCAGTTACTTGGGGAGTTCCTACAATGAGCAGTACTTC. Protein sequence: CASSYLGSSYNEQYF.